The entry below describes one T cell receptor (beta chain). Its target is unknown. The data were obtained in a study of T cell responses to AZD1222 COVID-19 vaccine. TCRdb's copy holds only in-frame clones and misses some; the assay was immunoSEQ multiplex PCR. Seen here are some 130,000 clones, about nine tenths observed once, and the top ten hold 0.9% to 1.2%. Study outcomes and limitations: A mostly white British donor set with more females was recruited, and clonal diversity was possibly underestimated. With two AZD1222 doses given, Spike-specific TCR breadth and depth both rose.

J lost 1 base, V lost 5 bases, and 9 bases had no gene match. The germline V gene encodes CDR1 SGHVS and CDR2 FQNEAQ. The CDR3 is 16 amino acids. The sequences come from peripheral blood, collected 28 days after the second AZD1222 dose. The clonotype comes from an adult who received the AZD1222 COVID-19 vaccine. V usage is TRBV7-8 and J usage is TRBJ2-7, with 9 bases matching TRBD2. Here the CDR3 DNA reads TGTGCCAGCAGCCAACCGCGGGGGGGAAATTCCTACGAGCAGTACTTC. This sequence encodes CASSQPRGGNSYEQYF.